A single TCR beta chain is shown here with its context. The sample originates from a study of blood T cell repertoires in COVID-19. Study-level background: In each case, the material was cDNA or gDNA derived from T cells, B-cell-depleted T cells, or PBMCs.

Here immunoSEQ multiplex PCR was the method, and the copy in TCRdb shows in-frame clones only, minus some. The sample includes under 110,000 clones, about nine tenths seen only once; the top ten take around 16%. Germline values: CDR1 MGHRA, CDR2 YSYEKL. V lost 3 bases and J lost 3; bases outside the gene matches: 6. This CDR3 has 15 residues. The chain employs TRBV4-1 and TRBJ2-7; TRBD1 matches at 9 bases. Sequences were obtained from peripheral blood. The sequence was obtained from a middle-aged man with acute or convalescent COVID-19. The CDR3 nucleotides are TGCGCCAGCAGCCAGAGACAGGGGGGACTCTACGAGCAGTACTTC. Protein sequence: CASSQRQGGLYEQYF.